The 5 T cell receptor beta chains below were found in one sample sequenced in a study of T cell repertoires in cytomegalovirus infection. TCRdb ran MiXCR on the reads and lists one entry per CDR3 protein. In the table there are roughly 240,000 distinct CDR3 sequences, under 8.5% of which are singletons. The specimen was PBMCs. The receptors were gathered from a human donor in good health (CMV status not recorded). Some clones in this sample may be carry-over from other donors' samples.

There are many counts of this clonotype. The chain carries TRBV6-1 and TRBJ1-5; D possibly corresponds to TRBD1 (6 bases). The V end lost 5 bases, the J end lost 6 bases, and 14 bases lay between the germline ends. There are 14 residues in the CDR3. Germline lookup yields CDR1 MNHNS and CDR2 SASEGT. The CDR3 sequence is CASSRQEGVQPQHF. The DNA for the CDR3 is TGTGCCAGCAGTCGACAGGAAGGGGTTCAGCCCCAGCATTTT.

This clonotype was observed at least ten times. This rearrangement joins TRBV2 to TRBJ1-5; no clear D gene. Germline V gene lookup returns CDR1 SNHLY and CDR2 FYNNEI. This CDR3 is 17 amino acids long. Trimming took off 2 bases at V and 3 bases at J, with 17 bases between the two ends. Here the CDR3 DNA reads TGTGCCAGCAGTGAAACGAGGGCAGGTGGGAACAATCAGCCCCAGCATTTT. Its protein product is CASSETRAGGNNQPQHF.

This clonotype was seen at least ten times. The CDR3 loop reads CASSLKGADTQYF. The CDR3 coding sequence is TGTGCCAGCAGCTTGAAGGGTGCAGATACGCAGTATTTT. V and J are TRBV5-8 and TRBJ2-3; D ambiguous. Germline assignment: CDR1 SGHTS and CDR2 YDEGEE. V lost 1 base and J 4 bases, leaving 7 bases between the germline ends. The CDR3 has 13 residues.

This clonotype was recorded many times. The chain carries TRBV7-2 and TRBJ1-6, with 8 bases fitting TRBD1. Per germline, CDR1 SGHTA and CDR2 FQGNSA. The CDR3 has 14 amino acids. J gave up 10 bases and V 4 bases, and 6 bases lay outside the gene matches. CDR3 region: CASSYRRTGSPLHF. DNA for the CDR3: TGTGCCAGCAGCTACCGACGGACAGGGTCACCCCTCCACTTT.

This clonotype occurred many times. The chain employs TRBV28 and TRBJ1-1; tentative D call: TRBD1 (5 bases). The CDR3 is made up of 14 amino acids. The V end lost 5 bases, the J end lost 3 bases, and 13 bases lay between the germline ends. Germline loops: CDR1 MDHEN, CDR2 SYDVKM. The CDR3 protein is CASSPPGSHTEAFF. In DNA form, the CDR3 reads TGTGCCAGCAGTCCACCAGGGTCCCACACTGAAGCTTTCTTT.